A single sample gave rise to the 26 T cell receptor beta chains below, sequenced in a study of blood T cell repertoires in COVID-19. Using immunoSEQ multiplex PCR, the repertoire was profiled, and TCRdb retains in-frame clones only, with some absent. The sample has about 80,000 clones, over 70% seen once. The sample was peripheral blood. The source is a human donor in a cohort sampled during active COVID-19.

CDR3 sequence reads: CSVAGTENTEAFF. The CDR3 DNA sequence: TGCAGCGTTGCCGGTACAGAAAACACTGAAGCTTTCTTT. The chain joins TRBV29-1 to TRBJ1-1; D call uncertain. Trimming pared 4 bases from V and 2 bases from J, leaving 11 bases between. CDR1 and CDR2 from the germline V gene are SQVTM and ANQGSEA. CDR3 length equals 13 residues.

The rearrangement links TRBV5-1 to TRBJ2-3; tentatively, D is TRBD2 (6 bases). The germline V gene encodes CDR1 SGHRS and CDR2 YFSETQ. The germline V and J ends were trimmed by 0 bases and 2 bases, with 13 bases remaining between them. The CDR3 is 16 amino acids. The CDR3 sequence is CASSLVTGVFTDTQYF. The CDR3 DNA reads as TGCGCCAGCAGCTTGGTTACGGGAGTGTTCACAGATACGCAGTATTTT.

The chain joins TRBV7-2 to TRBJ2-3, with 8 bases matching TRBD2. Looked up from germline, CDR1 is SGHTA and CDR2 is FQGNSA. This CDR3 contains 15 residues. With 4 bases clipped from V and 4 bases from J, the junction kept 7 bases outside the gene matches. The CDR3 is CASSYGTSWADTQYF. DNA of the CDR3: TGTGCCAGCAGCTACGGGACTAGTTGGGCAGATACGCAGTATTTT. The entire variable domain, with the rest obtained from reference TRBV7-2 and TRBJ2-3, is as follows: GAGVSQSPSNKVTEKGKDVELRCDPISGHTALYWYRQSLGQGLEFLIYFQGNSAPDKSGLPSDRFSAERTGGSVSTLTIQRTQQEDSAVYLCASSYGTSWADTQYFGPGTRLTVL.

This rearrangement joins TRBV3-1 (or the pseudogene TRBV3-2) to TRBJ1-5; TRBD1 might be the D (5 bases). The V gene lost 2 bases and the J gene lost 6 bases, with 14 bases spanning the gap. The germline V gene has CDR1 LGHDT and CDR2 YNNKEL (reference sequence). The length of the CDR3 is 15 residues. The CDR3 loop reads CASSQQQGVGQPQHF. The CDR3, as DNA: TGTGCCAGCAGCCAACAGCAGGGCGTGGGTCAGCCCCAGCATTTT.

The rearrangement joins TRBV5-6 to TRBJ2-2, with D unresolved. Germline V gene sequence: CDR1 SGHDT, CDR2 YYEEEE. The ends were cut back, 3 bases at V and 6 bases at J, with 6 bases in the middle. The CDR3 runs 12 residues. CDR3 loop: CASSSYSGELFF. In nucleotides, the CDR3 is TGTGCCAGCAGCTCTTACTCCGGGGAGCTGTTTTTT.

This clone showed up just a few times. This chain links TRBV19 with TRBJ2-3; D unclear. Germline-derived CDR1 and CDR2 are LNHDA and SQIVND (reference sequence). The CDR3 spans 13 residues. Deletions cut 5 bases from V and 0 bases from J, with 6 bases between. The CDR3 here is CASSVTSTDTQYF. Here the CDR3 DNA reads TGTGCCAGTAGTGTCACTAGCACAGATACGCAGTATTTT.

The chain couples TRBV5-1 to TRBJ1-1; 8 bases are a match to TRBD1. V shed 2 bases, J shed 1 base, and the junction held 1 base outside the gene matches. CDR3 length: 14 residues. Germline V gives CDR1 SGHRS, CDR2 YFSETQ. CDR3 amino acids: CASSFGTGNTEAFF. CDR3 DNA sequence: TGCGCCAGCAGCTTTGGGACAGGGAACACTGAAGCTTTCTTT.

This clone showed up just once. The J gene is TRBJ2-1, the V gene TRBV7-2; 11 positions match TRBD1. The CDR3 is 15 amino acids. Germline V lookup: CDR1 SGHTA, CDR2 FQGNSA. V lost 5 bases and J lost 5; bases outside the gene matches: 5. CDR3 bases: TGTGCCAGCAGCCCGGACAGGGGGCGAGACAATGAGCAGTTCTTC. Its protein product is CASSPDRGRDNEQFF.

The V gene is TRBV18, the J gene TRBJ2-7; TRBD1 matches 9 bases. The CDR3 loop spans 14 amino acids. V lost 3 bases to trimming and J lost 5 bases; unmatched junction nucleotides: 5. From germline, CDR1 is KGHSH and CDR2 LQKENI. The CDR3 DNA sequence: TGTGCCAGCTCACCGATTACAGGGGGCAACGAGCAGTACTTC. Amino acid sequence: CASSPITGGNEQYF.

This clone was seen a single time. The CDR3 DNA follows: TGTGCCTGGAGCCCGAGCGACAGGGGGCAGTTCTTC. Encoded protein: CAWSPSDRGQFF. The chain recombines TRBV30 with TRBJ2-1; TRBD1 agrees at 8 bases. The germline V gene has CDR1 GTSNPN and CDR2 SVGIG (reference sequence). The trim removed 3 bases at V and 12 bases at J, leaving 7 bases unmatched. CDR3 length equals 12 residues.

This clone came up a few times. The genes are TRBV7-9 and TRBJ1-5; TRBD1 matches at 10 bases. V lost 6 bases and J lost 6; bases outside the gene matches: 8. Germline loops: CDR1 SEHNR, CDR2 FQNEAQ (reference sequence). The CDR3 runs to 15 residues. CDR3 sequence reads: CASSTGTGAVQPQHF. The CDR3 coding sequence is TGTGCCAGCAGTACCGGGACAGGGGCCGTTCAGCCCCAGCATTTT.

The V and J genes are TRBV7-9 and TRBJ1-1; D call uncertain. The CDR3 is 15 residues long. The V gene's germline CDR1 is SEHNR and CDR2 FQNEAQ (reference sequence). V lost 1 base and J 1 base, leaving 10 bases between the germline ends. The DNA for the CDR3 is TGTGCCAGCAGCTTAGGAAAACTTTCGAACACTGAAGCTTTCTTT. It encodes CASSLGKLSNTEAFF.

This clone was picked up a small number of times. V and J are TRBV9 and TRBJ2-7; D possibly corresponds to TRBD1 (6 bases). V gave up 0 bases and J gave up 2 bases, with 15 bases separating them. The CDR3 loop spans 16 amino acids. CDR1 and CDR2 (germline): SGDLS, YYNGEE. The CDR3 DNA follows: TGTGCCAGCAGCGTAGCAGGGGACATCGTGGCCTACGAGCAGTACGTC. This translates into CASSVAGDIVAYEQYV.

The chain carries TRBV6-2 or TRBV6-3 and TRBJ1-2, with 10 positions matching TRBD1. The germline V gene encodes CDR1 MNHEY and CDR2 SVGEGT. The CDR3 is made up of 14 amino acids. V lost 6 bases and J lost 2; bases outside the gene matches: 3. CDR3 DNA: TGTGCCAGCAGCCTGGACAGGGGGAACTATGGCTACACCTTC. Encoded protein: CASSLDRGNYGYTF.

Here the CDR3 DNA reads TGTGCCACAGACGGGACTAAGATCACAGATACGCAGTATTTT. As protein: CATDGTKITDTQYF. This sequence joins TRBV7-9 and TRBJ2-3, with TRBD2 matching over 7 bases. This CDR3 has 14 amino acids. The junction had 9 bases not matched to a gene; V was cut back by 10 bases and J by 2 bases. Germline-derived CDR1 and CDR2 are SEHNR and FQNEAQ (reference sequence).

The gene calls are TRBV7-2 and TRBJ2-6; maybe TRBD2 (5 bases). The CDR3 totals 17 residues. CDR1 SGHTA and CDR2 FQGNSA come from the germline V gene. The V end was cut by 8 bases, the J end by 0 bases, with 17 bases between. The CDR3 sequence: CASRTFPGSSGANVLTF. CDR3 nucleotides: TGTGCCAGCCGAACCTTTCCGGGGAGCTCTGGGGCCAACGTCCTGACTTTC. Drawing the rest from reference TRBV7-2 and TRBJ2-6, the complete variable domain is GAGVSQSPSNKVTEKGKDVELRCDPISGHTALYWYRQSLGQGLEFLIYFQGNSAPDKSGLPSDRFSAERTGGSVSTLTIQRTQQEDSAVYLCASRTFPGSSGANVLTFGAGSRLTVL.

The V gene is TRBV4-1, the J gene TRBJ2-3; D might be TRBD2 (5 bases). V lost 1 base, J lost 5 bases, and 13 bases lay in between. The CDR3 has 15 amino acids. The germline gives CDR1 MGHRA, CDR2 YSYEKL. CDR3 protein: CASSQVVWGEDTQYF. DNA of the CDR3: TGCGCCAGCAGCCAAGTAGTTTGGGGAGAAGATACGCAGTATTTT.

V gene TRBV11-2 combines with J gene TRBJ2-1, with TRBD2 matching 8 bases. Trimming cost V 1 base and J 2 bases; bases outside gene matches: 13. CDR1 and CDR2 (germline): SGHAT, FQNNGV. The CDR3 is 19 residues long. For the CDR3, the DNA is TGTGCCAGCAGCTTAGGTATTAGCGGGGCCGACCTTCCCTACAATGAGCAGTTCTTC. It codes for CASSLGISGADLPYNEQFF.

The CDR3 reads CASSLGGGGETQYF. CDR3 nucleotide sequence: TGTGCCAGCAGTTTAGGGGGCGGGGGAGAGACCCAGTACTTC. V and J are TRBV28 and TRBJ2-5; maybe TRBD2 (7 bases). V gave up 2 bases and J gave up 4 bases, with 11 bases separating them. This CDR3 is 14 amino acids long. Germline values: CDR1 MDHEN, CDR2 SYDVKM. Variable domain in full (rest from reference TRBV28 and TRBJ2-5): DVKVTQSSRYLVKRTGEKVFLECVQDMDHENMFWYRQDPGLGLRLIYFSYDVKMKEKGDIPEGYSVSREKKERFSLILESASTNQTSMYLCASSLGGGGETQYFGPGTRLLVL.

This clone was observed once. The J gene is TRBJ1-3, the V gene TRBV7-8, with 7 bases aligning to TRBD1. J was trimmed by 0 bases and V by 6 bases; bases with no gene match: 8. Germline values: CDR1 SGHVS, CDR2 FQNEAQ. The length of the CDR3 is 16 residues. The CDR3 spells CASSPWGDSSGNTIYF. CDR3 nucleotide sequence: TGTGCCAGCAGTCCGTGGGGGGACAGCTCTGGAAACACCATATATTTT.

In its sample, this clone was seen many times. V and J are TRBV6-6 and TRBJ1-4; D is ambiguous. Trimming cost V 7 bases and J 5 bases, with 5 bases left between them. The CDR3 sequence is 11 residues long. Per germline, CDR1 MNHNY and CDR2 SVGAGI (reference sequence). For the CDR3, the DNA is TGTGCCAGCACCGTGAATGAAAAACTGTTTTTT. It specifies CASTVNEKLFF.

The rearrangement uses TRBV6-2 or TRBV6-3 and TRBJ2-7; 7 bases line up with TRBD1. V gave up 0 bases and J gave up 6 bases; unmatched junction bases: 2. The CDR3 consists of 13 residues. The germline V gene has CDR1 MNHEY and CDR2 SVGEGT. The CDR3 DNA reads TGTGCCAGCAGTTACTCGGACAGGTCCGAGCAGTACGTC. Translated: CASSYSDRSEQYV.

V and J are TRBV5-4 and TRBJ2-2; the D gene is possibly TRBD1 (6 bases). CDR3 length: 16 residues. The germline V gene has CDR1 SGHNT and CDR2 YYREEE (reference sequence). Trimming shortened V by 3 bases and J by 0 bases, and 12 bases separated the two germline ends. This CDR3 is CASSSRTVANTGELFF. The CDR3 nucleotides are TGTGCCAGCAGCTCGAGGACAGTCGCGAACACCGGGGAGCTGTTTTTT.

The chain couples TRBV6-5 to TRBJ2-3; TRBD2 agrees at 10 bases. Germline assignment: CDR1 MNHEY and CDR2 SVGAGI. This CDR3 comprises 16 residues. J gave up 1 base and V 2 bases, and 3 bases lay outside the gene matches. CDR3 amino acids: CASSYTGTSGTDTQYF. In DNA, the CDR3 is TGTGCCAGCAGTTACACCGGGACTAGCGGCACAGATACGCAGTATTTT.

The genes are TRBV2 and TRBJ2-1; perhaps TRBD2 as D (5 bases). Germline lookup yields CDR1 SNHLY and CDR2 FYNNEI. The CDR3 covers 16 residues. The V gene lost 1 base and the J gene lost 3 bases, with 13 bases spanning the gap. The CDR3 DNA reads TGTGCCAGCAGTGAAGATGGAGGACTCGACTACAATGAGCAGTTCTTC. It codes for CASSEDGGLDYNEQFF.

The chain carries TRBV7-4 and TRBJ2-4, with TRBD1 as a possible D gene (5 bases). Germline CDR1 reads SGHVT; CDR2 reads SQSDAQ. The length of the CDR3 is 18 residues. V shed 1 base and J shed 0 bases, with 16 bases lying between them. CDR3 protein: CASSLVQAKMLAKNIQYF. The DNA of the CDR3 is TGTGCCAGCAGCTTAGTACAGGCGAAAATGCTAGCCAAAAACATTCAGTACTTC. Filled out from reference TRBV7-4 and TRBJ2-4, the complete variable domain reads GAGVSQSPRYKVAKRGRDVALRCDSISGHVTLYWYRQTLGQGSEVLTYSQSDAQRDKSGRPSGRFSAERPERSVSTLKIQRTEQGDSAVYLCASSLVQAKMLAKNIQYFGAGTRLSVL.